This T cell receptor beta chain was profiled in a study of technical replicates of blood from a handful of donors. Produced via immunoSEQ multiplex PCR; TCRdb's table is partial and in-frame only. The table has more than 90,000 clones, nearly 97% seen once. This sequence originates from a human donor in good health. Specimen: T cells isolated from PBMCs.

The CDR3 reads CASSSGGVQETQYF. DNA for the CDR3: TGTGCCAGCAGTTCGGGGGGGGTCCAAGAGACCCAGTACTTC. The chain combines TRBV27 with TRBJ2-5, with TRBD2 matching 8 bases. V was clipped by 4 bases and J by 1 base; unmatched bases: 2. Germline V gene lookup returns CDR1 MNHEY and CDR2 SMNVEV (reference sequence). The CDR3 consists of 14 residues.